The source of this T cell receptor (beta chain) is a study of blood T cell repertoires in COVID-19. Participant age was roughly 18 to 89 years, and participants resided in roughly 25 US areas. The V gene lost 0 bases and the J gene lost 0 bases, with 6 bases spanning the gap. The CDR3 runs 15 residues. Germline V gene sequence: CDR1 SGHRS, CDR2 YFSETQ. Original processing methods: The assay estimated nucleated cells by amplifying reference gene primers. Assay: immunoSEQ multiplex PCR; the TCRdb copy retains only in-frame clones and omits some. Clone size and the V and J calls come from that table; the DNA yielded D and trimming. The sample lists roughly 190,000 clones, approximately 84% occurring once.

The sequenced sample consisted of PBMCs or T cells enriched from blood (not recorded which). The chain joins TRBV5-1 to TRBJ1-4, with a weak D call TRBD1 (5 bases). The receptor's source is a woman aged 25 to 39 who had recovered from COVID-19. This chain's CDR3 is CASSLEGATNEKLFF. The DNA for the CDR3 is TGCGCCAGCAGCTTGGAAGGGGCAACTAATGAAAAACTGTTTTTT.